This is a list of T cell receptor beta chains from one sample in a study of T-cell memory formation after mild COVID-19. TCRdb reprocessed the 5' RACE reads via MiXCR and lists one record per CDR3 protein. The data contain approximately 350,000 distinct CDR3 sequences, over 25% of them singletons. What was sequenced was PBMCs or a T cell subset sorted from them (not recorded which). Source of these receptors: an adult woman who had mild COVID-19 (a few samples of this study predate the infection). Cell type and time point are not known. Each CDR3 is given with its conserved first and last residue. Each record gives: clone size, V gene, D gene, J gene, CDR3 length, CDR3 DNA, CDR3 protein. A D gene is named only where the DNA matches it firmly. The size of a clone is reported for some rows only, either as once, few or many, or as a class for expanded clones.

.,TRBV18,.,TRBJ1-2,11,TGTGCCAGCTCCCCTGTCAGCGGCTACACCTTC,CASSPVSGYTF
few,TRBV7-9,TRBD1,TRBJ1-4,15,TGTGCCAGCTCCGACAGGGGGCAGTGGGGTGAAAAACTGTTTTTT,CASSDRGQWGEKLFF
few,TRBV7-9,.,TRBJ1-2,15,TGTGCCAGCAGCTTAGCCGACGGACCGAAACGAGGCTACACCTTC,CASSLADGPKRGYTF
.,TRBV15,.,TRBJ2-7,13,TGTGCCACCAGCAGAGGGAGGGACCACGAGCAGTACTTC,CATSRGRDHEQYF
.,TRBV12-3/TRBV12-4,.,TRBJ2-7,15,TGTGCCAGCAGTTTTACAGGGAGGGGTCCCTACGAGCAGTACTTC,CASSFTGRGPYEQYF
.,TRBV7-8,.,TRBJ2-7,17,TGTGCCAGCAGCGATGGGACGGGAGCAATAGGGGTACGCGAGCAGTACTTC,CASSDGTGAIGVREQYF
many,TRBV12-3/TRBV12-4,TRBD2,TRBJ2-3,15,TGTGCCAGCAGTCCCACTAGCGGGAGCGTTGATACGCAGTATTTT,CASSPTSGSVDTQYF
few,TRBV4-1,.,TRBJ2-4,17,TGCGCCAGCAGCCAAAAGACAATGACAGGAGGCAAAAACATTCAGTACTTC,CASSQKTMTGGKNIQYF
.,TRBV5-1,.,TRBJ2-7,15,TGCGCCAGCAGCCCCCACCCTGGGGACTCCTACGAGCAGTACTTC,CASSPHPGDSYEQYF
.,TRBV7-9,.,TRBJ2-1,14,TGTGCCAGCAGCCCCCGGGCTAGTTCCGGAGAGCAGTTCTTC,CASSPRASSGEQFF
few,TRBV10-3,TRBD1,TRBJ1-1,13,TGTGCCATCAGTGGGGGGACAGCCCCTGAAGCTTTCTTT,CAISGGTAPEAFF
.,TRBV5-4,.,TRBJ1-2,14,TGTGCCAGCAGCTGGTCTGGTACTTACGATGGCTACACCTTC,CASSWSGTYDGYTF
.,TRBV9,.,TRBJ1-1,15,TGTGCCAGCAGCCTCGGAGACAGCTTGGGCACTGAAGCTTTCTTT,CASSLGDSLGTEAFF
.,TRBV3-1,TRBD1,TRBJ2-1,15,TGTGCCAGCAGCTCACCGGGACAGGGGGCCTATGAGCAGTTCTTC,CASSSPGQGAYEQFF
many,TRBV7-9,TRBD2,TRBJ2-1,14,TGTGCCAGCAGTATGGGACTAGCTCTAAATGAGCAGTTCTTC,CASSMGLALNEQFF
once,TRBV6-5,TRBD2,TRBJ2-5,14,TGTGCCAGTAGACATCGGACTAGCGCGGAGACCCAGTACTTC,CASRHRTSAETQYF
.,TRBV18,TRBD1,TRBJ2-7,15,TGTGCCAGCTCGCACAGGGGACGGACTTCCTACGAGCAGTACTTC,CASSHRGRTSYEQYF
.,TRBV6-5,.,TRBJ1-2,14,TGTGCCAGCGCTTCTGGGAGGAATCGCTATGGCTACACCTTC,CASASGRNRYGYTF
many,TRBV28,TRBD1,TRBJ2-7,14,TGTGCCAGCAGTCTACTTCAGGGGGCGAGCGAGCAGTACTTC,CASSLLQGASEQYF
.,TRBV4-2,TRBD2,TRBJ2-5,15,TGTGCCAGCAGCCAAGGAAGCGGGAGCCAGGAGACCCAGTACTTC,CASSQGSGSQETQYF
.,TRBV5-1,.,TRBJ2-1,18,TGCGCCAGCAGCTTGCGTGAATCCGACGTCGCGTATTACAATGAGCAGTTCTTC,CASSLRESDVAYYNEQFF
.,TRBV5-1,TRBD2,TRBJ2-1,14,TGCGCCAGCAGCTTGGAGCTAGCGGGAGCAGAGCAGTTCTTC,CASSLELAGAEQFF
.,TRBV10-3,.,TRBJ2-1,14,TGTGCCATCAGTCCGGGACCCAGGCTGGATGAGCAGTTCTTC,CAISPGPRLDEQFF
few,TRBV6-6,.,TRBJ1-3,16,TGTGCCAGCAGTTACATGTCGAGCAGAACTGGAAACACCATATATTTT,CASSYMSSRTGNTIYF
.,TRBV6-6,TRBD2,TRBJ2-7,14,TGTGCCAGCAGAACTAGCGGGAGGGCCTACGAGCAGTACTTC,CASRTSGRAYEQYF
many,TRBV10-3,TRBD1,TRBJ1-1,14,TGTGCCATCAGGGAAACAGGGGAGATCACTGAAGCTTTCTTT,CAIRETGEITEAFF